These 15 T cell receptor beta chains were sequenced from one sample in a study of Graves' ophthalmopathy and Graves' hyperthyroidism. From RNA, the CDR3 regions of TCR beta chains were amplified and sequenced. Second-round multiplex PCR came after first-round RT-PCR with HTBI primers. One entry per CDR3 protein results from TCRdb running MiXCR on the multiplex PCR reads. The sample lists just over 600,000 distinct CDR3 sequences, about a fifth occurring once. Sequencing used peripheral blood. These receptors were taken from a woman under 30 with stable Graves' hyperthyroidism. Some clones in this sample may be carry-over from other donors' samples.

In this sample, this clonotype turned up many times. The V call is TRBV7-9, the J call TRBJ1-1, with TRBD1 as a possible D gene (6 bases). The V and J ends lost 4 bases and 4 bases respectively, with 16 bases between them. CDR1 and CDR2 from the germline V gene are SEHNR and FQNEAQ (reference sequence). The CDR3 is 15 residues long. In nucleotides, the CDR3 is TGTGCCAGCAGCTCCTTTACCAGGGGAGGCACTGAAGCTTTCTTT. Its protein is CASSSFTRGGTEAFF.

This rearrangement joins TRBV12-3 or TRBV12-4 to TRBJ1-2; perhaps TRBD1 as D (5 bases). Trimming took 5 bases from V and 5 from J, leaving 9 bases between them. This CDR3 contains 12 residues. CDR3 bases: TGTGCCAGCAGTGTACGGGGGTATGGCTACACCTTC. Protein sequence: CASSVRGYGYTF.

V is TRBV6-5 and J is TRBJ1-6; 7 bases align to TRBD1. The CDR3 covers 15 residues. In germline, CDR1 is MNHEY, CDR2 SVGAGI. Trimming took 3 bases from V and 6 from J; bases not matched to a gene: 5. CDR3 in amino acids: CASSYLRDSNSPLHF. CDR3 in DNA: TGTGCCAGCAGTTATCTCCGGGACAGTAATTCACCCCTCCACTTT.

This sequence joins TRBV3-1 and TRBJ2-7, with 12 nucleotides matching TRBD2. The V gene end was trimmed by 4 bases and the J gene end by 4 bases; junction bases not matched to a gene: 5. CDR3 size: 15 residues. Looked up from germline, CDR1 is LGHDT and CDR2 is YNNKEL (reference sequence). The CDR3 protein is CASSLGLAGLYEQYF. The CDR3 DNA reads TGTGCCAGCAGCCTGGGACTAGCGGGTTTGTACGAGCAGTACTTC.

This clonotype has just a few counts. The chain employs TRBV6-1 and TRBJ2-5; maybe TRBD1 (5 bases). V was shortened by 1 base and J by 4 bases, with 10 bases between the two germline ends. Germline CDR1 and CDR2: MNHNS and SASEGT. The CDR3 extends over 14 amino acids. The CDR3 bases are TGTGCCAGCAGTGAAGGGGGCCTTCGAGAGACCCAGTACTTC. As protein: CASSEGGLRETQYF.

The rearrangement uses TRBV15 and TRBJ1-6; D is undetermined. Trimming removed 1 base from V and 2 bases from J, with 6 bases in between. The CDR3 spans 15 residues. In germline, CDR1 is LNHNV, CDR2 YYDKDF (reference sequence). CDR3 nucleotides: TGTGCCACCAGCAGAGTCTCGGCCTATAATTCACCCCTCCACTTT. Protein product: CATSRVSAYNSPLHF.

This clonotype was observed at least ten times. This chain joins TRBV7-2 and TRBJ1-2; D gene unclear. Germline loops: CDR1 SGHTA, CDR2 FQGNSA. The CDR3 consists of 13 residues. V lost 2 bases to trimming and J lost 3 bases, with 7 bases between them. The CDR3 bases are TGTGCCAGCAGCTTAACGGTAGACTATGGCTACACCTTC. It is translated as CASSLTVDYGYTF.

This clonotype was detected many times. The chain employs TRBV6-2 or TRBV6-3 and TRBJ2-7, with 12 bases identical to TRBD2. This CDR3 is 17 amino acids long. The germline CDR1 and CDR2 sequences are MNHEY and SVGEGT. V trimming: 7 bases; J trimming: 0 bases; junction bases outside the gene matches: 10. The CDR3 coding sequence is TGTGCCAGCAAAAAGACTAGCGGGAGCGGTGTCTCCTACGAGCAGTACTTC. Amino acid sequence: CASKKTSGSGVSYEQYF.

This clonotype occurred many times. The chain's CDR3 is CSARDYRGGTEAFF. The CDR3 nucleotides read TGCAGTGCTAGAGATTACAGGGGCGGCACTGAAGCTTTCTTT. The rearrangement links TRBV20-1 to TRBJ1-1; 7 bases line up with TRBD1. The CDR3 extends over 14 amino acids. V was clipped by 0 bases and J by 4 bases; unmatched bases: 5. Germline CDR1 is DFQATT and CDR2 is SNEGSKA (reference sequence).

This clonotype was observed at least ten times. Here the CDR3 reads CASSSDASSGNTIYF. In DNA, the CDR3 is TGCGCCAGCAGCTCAGACGCCAGCTCTGGAAACACCATATATTTT. V is TRBV5-1 and J is TRBJ1-3; D call uncertain. Trimming left V 3 bases short and J 0 bases short, with 10 bases between. CDR1 is SGHRS, CDR2 YFSETQ, per germline. This CDR3 has 15 residues.

This clonotype was seen repeatedly, ten times or more. The chain links TRBV5-1 to TRBJ2-5, with 11 bases identical to TRBD2. CDR3 length: 14 residues. J lost 6 bases, V lost 0 bases, and 1 base had no gene match. The germline CDR1 and CDR2 sequences are SGHRS and YFSETQ. The DNA of the CDR3 is TGCGCCAGCAGCTTGGCTAGCGGGGGGAAGACCCAGTACTTC. It encodes CASSLASGGKTQYF.

The chain carries TRBV4-2 and TRBJ1-2; weak D call: TRBD1 (5 bases). Trimming took 0 bases from V and 7 from J, leaving 15 bases between them. There are 15 residues in the CDR3. Per germline, CDR1 LGHNA and CDR2 YNFKEQ. The CDR3 loop reads CASSQDGGGRGGYTF. The DNA of the CDR3 is TGTGCCAGCAGCCAAGATGGGGGGGGACGTGGTGGCTACACCTTC.

A few counts support this clonotype. The chain combines TRBV6-1 with TRBJ1-1; 8 bases are shared with TRBD1. Per germline, CDR1 MNHNS and CDR2 SASEGT. This CDR3 contains 12 residues. The ends lost 10 bases at V and 10 bases at J; junction bases unmatched: 11. The CDR3 nucleotides are TGTGCCACCCAGGGGGCAGCCGTCTTAGCTTTCTTT. Encoded protein: CATQGAAVLAFF.

This clonotype has a count of ten or more. The chain combines TRBV27 with TRBJ1-1, with a weak D call TRBD1 (5 bases). V was pared by 4 bases and J by 5 bases, with 17 bases between. This CDR3 region has 15 residues. Germline CDR1 MNHEY, CDR2 SMNVEV (reference sequence). CDR3 region: CASSSVRGGRTEAFF. CDR3 nucleotides: TGTGCCAGCAGTTCCGTTCGTGGGGGAAGGACTGAAGCTTTCTTT.

This clonotype was recorded many times. The rearrangement links TRBV24-1 to TRBJ2-7; D is uncertain. V was clipped by 7 bases and J by 2 bases, with 17 bases between them. Germline V lookup: CDR1 KGHDR, CDR2 SFDVKD. The CDR3 consists of 15 residues. The CDR3 DNA reads TGTGCCACCAGCTCATCCCAGGAGAAAACCTACGAGCAGTACTTC. This translates into CATSSSQEKTYEQYF.